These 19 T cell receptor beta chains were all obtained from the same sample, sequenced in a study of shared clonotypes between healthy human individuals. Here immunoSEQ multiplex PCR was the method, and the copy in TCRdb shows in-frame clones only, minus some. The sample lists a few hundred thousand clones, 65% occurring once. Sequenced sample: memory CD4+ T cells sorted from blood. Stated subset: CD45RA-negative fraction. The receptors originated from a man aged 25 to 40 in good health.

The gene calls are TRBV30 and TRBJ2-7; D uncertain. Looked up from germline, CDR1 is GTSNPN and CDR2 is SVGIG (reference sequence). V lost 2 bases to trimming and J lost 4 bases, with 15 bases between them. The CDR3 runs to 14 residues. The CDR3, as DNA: TGTGCCTGGAGTACCGGTCTTGGAATATACGAGCAGTACTTC. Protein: CAWSTGLGIYEQYF. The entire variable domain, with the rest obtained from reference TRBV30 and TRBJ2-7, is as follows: SQTIHQWPATLVQPVGSPLSLECTVEGTSNPNLYWYRQAAGRGLQLLFYSVGIGQISSEVPQNLSASRPQDRQFILSSKKLLLSDSGFYLCAWSTGLGIYEQYFGPGTRLTVT.

The DNA of the CDR3 is TGTGCCAGCAGTTTGGGTAGCGGGAGAATCTACGAGCAGTACTTC. Its translation is CASSLGSGRIYEQYF. The rearrangement uses TRBV27 and TRBJ2-7, with 9 bases identical to TRBD2. This CDR3 has 15 amino acids. Germline-derived CDR1 and CDR2 are MNHEY and SMNVEV (reference sequence). Trimming took 3 bases from V and 3 from J; bases not matched to a gene: 6.

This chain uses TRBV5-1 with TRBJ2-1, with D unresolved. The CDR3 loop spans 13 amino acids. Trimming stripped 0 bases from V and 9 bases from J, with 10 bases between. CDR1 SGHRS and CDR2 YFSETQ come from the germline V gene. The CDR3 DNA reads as TGCGCCAGCAGCTTGGAATTCCTCGGTGAGCAGTTCTTC. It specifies CASSLEFLGEQFF.

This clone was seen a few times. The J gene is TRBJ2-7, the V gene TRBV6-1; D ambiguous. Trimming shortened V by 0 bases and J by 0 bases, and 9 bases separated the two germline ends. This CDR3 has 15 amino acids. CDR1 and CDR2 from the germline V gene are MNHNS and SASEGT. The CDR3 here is CASSEADESSYEQYF. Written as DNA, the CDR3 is TGTGCCAGCAGTGAAGCTGACGAAAGCTCCTACGAGCAGTACTTC.

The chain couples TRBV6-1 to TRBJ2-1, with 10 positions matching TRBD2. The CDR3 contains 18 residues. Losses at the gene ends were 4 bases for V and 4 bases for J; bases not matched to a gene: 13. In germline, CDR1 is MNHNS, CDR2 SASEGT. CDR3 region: CASSASPQTSGSYNEQFF. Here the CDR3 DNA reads TGTGCCAGCAGTGCATCTCCCCAGACTAGCGGGTCTTACAATGAGCAGTTCTTC.

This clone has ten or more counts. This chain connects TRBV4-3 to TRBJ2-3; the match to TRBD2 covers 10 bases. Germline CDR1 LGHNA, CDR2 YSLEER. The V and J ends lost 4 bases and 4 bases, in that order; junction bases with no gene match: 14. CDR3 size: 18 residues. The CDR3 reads CASSRTLLSSGSSDTQYF. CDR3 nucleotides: TGCGCCAGCAGCCGAACCTTACTTTCTAGCGGGAGTTCAGATACGCAGTATTTT.

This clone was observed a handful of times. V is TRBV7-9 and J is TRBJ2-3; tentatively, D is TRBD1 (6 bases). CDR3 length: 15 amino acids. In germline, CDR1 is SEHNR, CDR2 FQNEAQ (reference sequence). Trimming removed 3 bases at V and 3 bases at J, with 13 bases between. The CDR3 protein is CASSFRDIGTDTQYF. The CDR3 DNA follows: TGTGCCAGCAGCTTCCGGGACATTGGGACAGATACGCAGTATTTT.

DNA for the CDR3: TGTGCCAGCAGTGCCCGAGGCGCAGGGGGCAACTATGGCTACACCTTC. This sequence encodes CASSARGAGGNYGYTF. The chain joins TRBV27 to TRBJ1-2; TRBD1 matches at 8 bases. Germline CDR1 MNHEY, CDR2 SMNVEV (reference sequence). The CDR3 runs to 16 residues. The V gene end was trimmed by 5 bases and the J gene end by 2 bases; junction bases not matched to a gene: 10.

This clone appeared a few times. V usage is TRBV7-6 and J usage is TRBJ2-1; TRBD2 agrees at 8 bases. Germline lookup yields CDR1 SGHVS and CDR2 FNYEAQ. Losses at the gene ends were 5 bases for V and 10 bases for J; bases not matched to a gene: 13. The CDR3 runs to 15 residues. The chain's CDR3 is CASSPGGDYAWEQFF. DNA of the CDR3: TGTGCCAGCAGCCCCGGGGGGGACTATGCGTGGGAGCAGTTCTTC.

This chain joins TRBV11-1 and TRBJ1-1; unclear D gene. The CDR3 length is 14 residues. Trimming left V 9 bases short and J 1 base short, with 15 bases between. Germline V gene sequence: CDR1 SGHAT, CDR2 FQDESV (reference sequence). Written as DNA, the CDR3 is TGTGCCAGTAGTATCCGGGGTGGGAACACTGAAGCTTTCTTT. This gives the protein CASSIRGGNTEAFF. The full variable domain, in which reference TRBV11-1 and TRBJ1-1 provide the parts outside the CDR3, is EAEVAQSPRYKITEKSQAVAFWCDPISGHATLYWYRQILGQGPELLVQFQDESVVDDSQLPKDRFSAERLKGVDSTLKIQPAELGDSAMYLCASSIRGGNTEAFFGQGTRLTVV.

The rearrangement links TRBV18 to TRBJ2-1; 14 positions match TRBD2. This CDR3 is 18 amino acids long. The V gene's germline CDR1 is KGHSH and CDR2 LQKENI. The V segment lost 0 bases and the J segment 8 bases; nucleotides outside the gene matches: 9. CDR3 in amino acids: CASSPPVGTSGSRDEQFF. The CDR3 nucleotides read TGTGCCAGCTCACCACCCGTCGGGACTAGCGGGAGTAGAGATGAGCAGTTCTTC.

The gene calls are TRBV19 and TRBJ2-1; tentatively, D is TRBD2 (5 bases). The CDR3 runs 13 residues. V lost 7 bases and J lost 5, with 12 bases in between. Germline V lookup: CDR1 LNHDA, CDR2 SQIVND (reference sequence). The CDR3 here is CASKPGWNNEQFF. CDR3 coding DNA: TGTGCCAGTAAGCCGGGGTGGAACAATGAGCAGTTCTTC. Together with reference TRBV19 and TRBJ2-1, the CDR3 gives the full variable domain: DGGITQSPKYLFRKEGQNVTLSCEQNLNHDAMYWYRQDPGQGLRLIYYSQIVNDFQKGDIAEGYSVSREKKESFPLTVTSAQKNPTAFYLCASKPGWNNEQFFGPGTRLTVL.

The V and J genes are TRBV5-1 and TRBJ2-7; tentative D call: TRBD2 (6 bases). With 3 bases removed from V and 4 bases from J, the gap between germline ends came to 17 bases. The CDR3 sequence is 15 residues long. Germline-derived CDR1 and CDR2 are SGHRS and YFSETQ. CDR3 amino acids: CASSSMTSLGYEQYF. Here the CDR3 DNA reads TGCGCCAGCAGCTCGATGACTAGTCTCGGGTACGAGCAGTACTTC.

This CDR3 is CASSASINTEAFF. The CDR3 region has the DNA TGTGCCAGCAGTGCCAGTATAAACACTGAAGCTTTCTTT. The V and J genes are TRBV6-4 and TRBJ1-1; no clear D. V was shortened by 4 bases and J by 2 bases, with 8 bases between the two germline ends. Germline V gene sequence: CDR1 MRHNA, CDR2 SNTAGT. The CDR3 sequence is 13 residues long.

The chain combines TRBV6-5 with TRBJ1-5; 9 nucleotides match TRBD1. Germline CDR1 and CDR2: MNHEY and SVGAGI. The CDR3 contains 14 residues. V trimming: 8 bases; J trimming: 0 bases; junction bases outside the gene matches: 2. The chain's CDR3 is CASRDRASNQPQHF. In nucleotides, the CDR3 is TGTGCCAGCCGGGACAGGGCTAGCAATCAGCCCCAGCATTTT.

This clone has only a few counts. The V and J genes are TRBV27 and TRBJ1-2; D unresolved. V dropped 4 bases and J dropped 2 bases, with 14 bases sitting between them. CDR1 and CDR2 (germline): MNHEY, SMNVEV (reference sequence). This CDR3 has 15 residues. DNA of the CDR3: TGTGCCAGCAGTTCCCCGTCCCGCGGGAACTATGGCTACACCTTC. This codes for CASSSPSRGNYGYTF.

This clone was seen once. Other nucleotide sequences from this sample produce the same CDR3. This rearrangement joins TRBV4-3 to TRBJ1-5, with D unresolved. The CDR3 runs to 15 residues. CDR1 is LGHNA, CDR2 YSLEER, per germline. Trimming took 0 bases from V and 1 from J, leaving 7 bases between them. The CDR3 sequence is CASSQDNGSNQPQHF. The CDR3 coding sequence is TGCGCCAGCAGCCAAGATAACGGCAGCAATCAGCCCCAGCATTTT.

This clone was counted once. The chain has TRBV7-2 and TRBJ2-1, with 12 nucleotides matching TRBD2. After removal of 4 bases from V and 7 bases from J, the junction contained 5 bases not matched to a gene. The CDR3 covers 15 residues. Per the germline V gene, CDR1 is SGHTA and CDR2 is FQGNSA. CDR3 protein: CASSWSSGRANEQFF. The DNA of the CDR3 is TGTGCCAGCAGCTGGTCTAGCGGGAGGGCAAATGAGCAGTTCTTC.

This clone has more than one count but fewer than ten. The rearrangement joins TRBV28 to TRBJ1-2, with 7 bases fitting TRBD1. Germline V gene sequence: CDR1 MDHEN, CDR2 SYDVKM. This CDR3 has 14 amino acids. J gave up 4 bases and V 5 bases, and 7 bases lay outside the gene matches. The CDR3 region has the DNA TGTGCCAGCAGTCTAAGACAGGGACCCTATGGCTACACCTTC. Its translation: CASSLRQGPYGYTF.